There are many counts of the clone carrying this T cell receptor (beta chain). Peripheral blood, roughly 9.3 milliliters per donor, was collected. The second PCR ran about 6 to 12 cycles with a sample-barcoded 5' primer and J-beta primers. A tag from a template-switch adaptor with 12 random nucleotides marked each cDNA molecule. Each of the samples gave a minimum of 2.5 million paired-end reads that contained CDR3. TCRdb reanalysed the 5' RACE reads using MiXCR and keeps one entry per CDR3 protein. The repertoire consists of over a million distinct CDR3 sequences, with less than 25% occurring once and the leading ten covering approximately 0.79%. Germline-derived CDR1 and CDR2 are SGHNT and YENEEA. The CDR3 runs to 13 residues. Trimming shortened V by 2 bases and J by 2 bases, and 5 bases separated the two germline ends. This sample is drawn from a study of blood T cells in healthy people across ages.

These data are also associated with another study on T cells of mothers and their children. That paper notes: The donors comprised more than 5 children and their three healthy Caucasian mothers.

What was sequenced was blood. This chain joins TRBV11-3 and TRBJ2-3; no clear D gene. The sequence derives from a girl aged 2 to 10 in good health. The CDR3 loop reads CASSLSYTDTQYF. DNA of the CDR3: TGTGCCAGCAGCTTATCGTACACAGATACGCAGTATTTT.